The clone carrying this TCR beta chain showed up just a few times. This entry is derived from a study of blood T cell repertoires in COVID-19. Study-level information: Researchers got acute and convalescent COVID-19 samples from the United States, Italy and Spain. Sources were T cells, B-cell-depleted T cells, or PBMCs; the material itself was cDNA or gDNA.

In the source study's methods: Cell counts per sample came from amplifying reference gene primers. The assay was immunoSEQ multiplex PCR, and TCRdb's table has in-frame clones only and misses some. The D gene and trimming were derived from the DNA, and the V and J assignments and clone size from that table. The sample gives approximately 60,000 clones, roughly 82% of which show up once; 22% is in the top ten. Trimming cost V 0 bases and J 5 bases, with 10 bases left between them. CDR1 and CDR2 from the germline V gene are LGHNA and YSLEER. CDR3 length equals 15 residues. Sequenced sample: peripheral blood. This sequence originates from a woman in her sixties or seventies with acute or convalescent COVID-19. J is TRBJ2-2 and V is TRBV4-3; no definite D call. This chain's CDR3 is CASSQDRVLTGELFF. CDR3 DNA sequence: TGCGCCAGCAGCCAAGATCGGGTGTTAACCGGGGAGCTGTTTTTT.